This T cell receptor (beta chain) was sequenced during a study of cytomegalovirus exposure and HLA in healthy donors. Germline V gene sequence: CDR1 SGHRS, CDR2 YFSETQ. Germline trimming cut 0 bases from V and 9 bases from J; bases unmatched to any gene: 12. CDR3 size: 16 residues. The study ran its PCR with 60 Vbeta and 13 Jbeta primers. Using immunoSEQ multiplex PCR, the repertoire was profiled, and TCRdb retains in-frame clones only, with some absent. The profile shows roughly 150,000 clones, 75% to 80% of them singletons. This clonotype was sampled from a male donor in good health and CMV-seronegative. The sequenced sample was PBMCs. The chain uses TRBV5-1 and TRBJ2-1, with 7 bases that match TRBD2. The CDR3 DNA is TGCGCCAGCAGCTTGGGGGGCTTGGGGGAGGGCACTGAGCAGTTCTTC. Amino acid sequence: CASSLGGLGEGTEQFF. The complete variable domain, with remaining parts taken from reference TRBV5-1 and TRBJ2-1, reads KAGVTQTPRYLIKTRGQQVTLSCSPISGHRSVSWYQQTPGQGLQFLFEYFSETQRNKGNFPGRFSGRQFSNSRSEMNVSTLELGDSALYLCASSLGGLGEGTEQFFGPGTRLTVL.